This TCR beta chain was sequenced for a study of monozygotic twins with inflammatory bowel disease. Every sample had its cDNA made across eight separate reactions. TCRdb re-called the 5' RACE reads; one entry per CDR3 protein, DNA not given. The sample shows around 400,000 distinct CDR3 sequences, and under 3% sits with its ten largest clones. CDR1 is LNHDA, CDR2 SQIVND, per germline (reference sequence). The length of the CDR3 is 17 residues. General study findings and limits: Compared with healthy twins, IBD patients shared fewer clonotypes with others, especially with disease activity.

Worth noting for this clonotype: Its antigen is not known.

The sample consisted of blood. The clonotype originates from a human donor with ulcerative colitis or Crohn's disease, or a healthy co-twin of an affected twin (not recorded which). The V call is TRBV19, the J call TRBJ2-2; TCRdb's D call of TRBD2 is untestable without DNA. CDR3 protein: CASSAGPSGVVTGELFF.